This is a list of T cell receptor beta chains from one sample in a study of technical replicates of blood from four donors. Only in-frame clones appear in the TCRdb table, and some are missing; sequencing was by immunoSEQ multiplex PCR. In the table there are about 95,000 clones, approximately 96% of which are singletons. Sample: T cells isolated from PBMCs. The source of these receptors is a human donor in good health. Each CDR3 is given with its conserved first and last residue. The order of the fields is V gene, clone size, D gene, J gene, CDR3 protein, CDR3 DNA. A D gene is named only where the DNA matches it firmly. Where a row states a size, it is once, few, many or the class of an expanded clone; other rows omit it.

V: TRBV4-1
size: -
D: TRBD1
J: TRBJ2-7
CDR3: CASSQDAGTGAYEQYF
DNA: TGCGCCAGCAGCCAAGATGCCGGGACAGGTGCCTACGAGCAGTACTTC

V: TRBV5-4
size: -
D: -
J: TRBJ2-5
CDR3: CASSLTGRTWETQYF
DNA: TGTGCCAGCAGCTTGACAGGCCGCACCTGGGAGACCCAGTACTTC

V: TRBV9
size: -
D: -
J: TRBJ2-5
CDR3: CASSIDREETQYF
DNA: TGTGCCAGCAGCATAGACCGAGAAGAGACCCAGTACTTC

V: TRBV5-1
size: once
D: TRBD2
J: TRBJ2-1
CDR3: CASSLVPVGTRLSEQFF
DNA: TGCGCCAGCAGCTTGGTTCCGGTAGGGACTAGACTCAGTGAGCAGTTCTTC

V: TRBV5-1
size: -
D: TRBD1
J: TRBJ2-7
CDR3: CASSLAGGEQYF
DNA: TGCGCCAGCAGCTTGGCAGGGGGCGAGCAGTACTTC

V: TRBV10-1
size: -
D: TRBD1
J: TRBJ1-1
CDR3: CASSGTGTGITEAFF
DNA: TGCGCCAGCAGTGGGACCGGGACAGGGATCACTGAAGCTTTCTTT

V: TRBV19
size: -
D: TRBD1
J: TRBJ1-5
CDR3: CASSSTGGRNQPQHF
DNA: TGTGCCAGTTCAAGTACAGGGGGCAGGAATCAGCCCCAGCATTTT

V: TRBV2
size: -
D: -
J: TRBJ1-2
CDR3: CASSATQYNGYTF
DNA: TGTGCCAGCAGTGCCACCCAGTACAATGGCTACACCTTC

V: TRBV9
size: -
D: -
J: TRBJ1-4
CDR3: CASSVAVGGELFF
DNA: TGTGCCAGCAGCGTCGCTGTGGGGGGGGAACTGTTTTTT

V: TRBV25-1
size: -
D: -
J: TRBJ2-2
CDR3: CASSELETGELFF
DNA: TGTGCCAGCAGTGAACTGGAGACCGGGGAGCTGTTTTTT

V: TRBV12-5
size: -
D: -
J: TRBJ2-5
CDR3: CASGLALQETQYF
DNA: TGTGCTAGTGGTTTGGCCCTTCAAGAGACCCAGTACTTC

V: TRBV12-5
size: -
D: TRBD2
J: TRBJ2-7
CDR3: CASGNAPTSGGSYEQYF
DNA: TGTGCTAGTGGGAACGCCCCTACGAGCGGGGGTTCCTACGAGCAGTACTTC

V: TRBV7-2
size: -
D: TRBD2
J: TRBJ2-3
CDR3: CASSLTSGSYTDTQYF
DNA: TGTGCCAGCAGCTTAACTAGCGGGAGTTACACAGATACGCAGTATTTT

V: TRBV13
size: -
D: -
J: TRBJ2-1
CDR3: CASSLGLAPTYNEQFF
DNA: TGTGCCAGCAGCTTAGGCCTAGCGCCGACCTACAATGAGCAGTTCTTC

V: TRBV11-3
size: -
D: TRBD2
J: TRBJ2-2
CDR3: CASSLVGLAGELFF
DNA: TGTGCCAGCAGCTTAGTGGGACTAGCCGGGGAGCTGTTTTTT

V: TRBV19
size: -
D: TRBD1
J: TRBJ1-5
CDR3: CASRGQGGQPQHF
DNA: TGTGCCAGTAGAGGACAGGGTGGACAGCCCCAGCATTTT

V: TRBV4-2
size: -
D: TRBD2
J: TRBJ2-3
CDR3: CASSQDGLAVYTDTQYF
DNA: TGTGCCAGCAGCCAAGACGGACTAGCGGTCTACACAGATACGCAGTATTTT

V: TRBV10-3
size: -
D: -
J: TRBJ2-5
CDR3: CAMSEDRSHETQYF
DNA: TGTGCCATGAGTGAAGACAGGTCCCATGAGACCCAGTACTTC

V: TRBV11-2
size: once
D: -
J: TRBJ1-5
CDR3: CASSLDGDYYQPQHF
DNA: TGTGCCAGCAGCTTAGATGGGGACTACTATCAGCCCCAGCATTTT

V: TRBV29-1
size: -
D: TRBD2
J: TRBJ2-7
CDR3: CSVASGSPYEQYF
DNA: TGCAGCGTGGCTAGCGGGAGTCCGTACGAGCAGTACTTC

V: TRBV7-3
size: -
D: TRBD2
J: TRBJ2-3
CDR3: CASSPLAGGWDTQYF
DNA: TGTGCCAGCAGCCCACTAGCGGGAGGATGGGATACGCAGTATTTT

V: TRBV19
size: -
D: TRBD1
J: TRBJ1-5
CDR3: CASSSGQGEVGQPQHF
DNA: TGTGCCAGTAGTAGCGGACAGGGAGAGGTCGGTCAGCCCCAGCATTTT

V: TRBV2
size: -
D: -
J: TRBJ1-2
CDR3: CASSGDGGGGYTF
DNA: TGTGCCAGCAGCGGGGACGGCGGAGGGGGCTACACCTTC

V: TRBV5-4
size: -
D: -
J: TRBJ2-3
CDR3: CASSSGPGRSTDTQYF
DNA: TGTGCCAGCAGCTCCGGACCGGGGAGGAGCACAGATACGCAGTATTTT

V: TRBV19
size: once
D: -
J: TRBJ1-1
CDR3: CASSIGGVEAFF
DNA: TGTGCCAGTAGTATCGGGGGAGTCGAAGCTTTCTTT

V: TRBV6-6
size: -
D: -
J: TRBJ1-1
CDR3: CASSSGRGTEAFF
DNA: TGTGCCAGCAGTTCTGGCAGGGGCACTGAAGCTTTCTTT

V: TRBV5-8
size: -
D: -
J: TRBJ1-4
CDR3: CASSLAGGRSEKLFF
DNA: TGTGCCAGCAGCTTGGCGGGGGGTAGGAGTGAAAAACTGTTTTTT

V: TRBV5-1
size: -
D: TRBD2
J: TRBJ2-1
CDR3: CASSSGTSGPNEQFF
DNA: TGCGCCAGCAGCTCAGGGACTAGCGGACCCAATGAGCAGTTCTTC

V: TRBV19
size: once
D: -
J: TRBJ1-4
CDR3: CASSFYGVSTNEKLFF
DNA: TGTGCCAGTAGCTTCTATGGTGTATCAACTAATGAAAAACTGTTTTTT

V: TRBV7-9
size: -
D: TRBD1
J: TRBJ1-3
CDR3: CASSTPGQGFVAGNTIYF
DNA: TGTGCCAGCAGCACTCCGGGACAGGGGTTTGTTGCTGGAAACACCATATATTTT

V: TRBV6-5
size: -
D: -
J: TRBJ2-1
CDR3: CASSYRYAGIYNEQFF
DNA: TGTGCCAGCAGTTACAGGTACGCAGGGATTTACAATGAGCAGTTCTTC

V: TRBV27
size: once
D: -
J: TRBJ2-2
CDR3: CASRTDRFTGELFF
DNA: TGTGCCAGCAGGACCGACAGGTTCACCGGGGAGCTGTTTTTT

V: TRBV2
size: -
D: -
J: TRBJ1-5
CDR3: CASIGGPGQPQHF
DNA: TGTGCCAGCATCGGGGGGCCCGGGCAGCCCCAGCATTTT

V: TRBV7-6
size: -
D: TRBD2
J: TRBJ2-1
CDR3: CASSLQREVGLRTSNEQFF
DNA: TGTGCCAGCAGCTTACAGCGGGAGGTCGGGTTACGTACAAGCAATGAGCAGTTCTTC

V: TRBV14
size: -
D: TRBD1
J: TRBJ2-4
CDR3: CASSQDLTGVADIQYF
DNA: TGTGCCAGCAGCCAAGACCTGACAGGGGTCGCGGACATTCAGTACTTC

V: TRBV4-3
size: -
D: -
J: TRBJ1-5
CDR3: CASSQDISPSNQPQHF
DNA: TGCGCCAGCAGCCAAGATATTTCCCCTAGCAATCAGCCCCAGCATTTT

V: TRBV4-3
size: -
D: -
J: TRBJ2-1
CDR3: CASSSQRYNEQFF
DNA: TGCGCCAGCAGCTCCCAGCGGTACAATGAGCAGTTCTTC

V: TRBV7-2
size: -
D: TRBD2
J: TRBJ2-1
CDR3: CASSSGLAGARNEQFF
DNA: TGTGCCAGCAGCTCTGGACTAGCGGGAGCACGGAATGAGCAGTTCTTC

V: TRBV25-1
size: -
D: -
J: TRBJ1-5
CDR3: CASSEINEVEPQHF
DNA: TGTGCCAGCAGTGAAATCAACGAGGTAGAGCCCCAGCATTTT

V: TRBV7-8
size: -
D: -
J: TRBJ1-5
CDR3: CASSLGRQGSNQPQHF
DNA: TGTGCCAGCAGCTTAGGGCGGCAGGGTAGCAATCAGCCCCAGCATTTT

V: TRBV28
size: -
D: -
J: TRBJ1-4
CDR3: CASRSQAGYEKLFF
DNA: TGTGCCAGCAGATCACAGGCTGGTTATGAAAAACTGTTTTTT

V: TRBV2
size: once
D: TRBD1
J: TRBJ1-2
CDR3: CASSEPRPKDRGHHYGYTF
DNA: TGTGCCAGCAGTGAACCGCGACCAAAAGACAGGGGACATCACTATGGCTACACCTTC

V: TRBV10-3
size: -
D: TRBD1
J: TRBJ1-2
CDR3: CAISEDRGNEGYTF
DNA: TGTGCCATCAGTGAGGACAGGGGGAACGAAGGCTACACCTTC

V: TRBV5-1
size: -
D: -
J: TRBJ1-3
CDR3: CASSLAGAGNTIYF
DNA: TGCGCCAGCAGCTTGGCCGGGGCTGGAAACACCATATATTTT

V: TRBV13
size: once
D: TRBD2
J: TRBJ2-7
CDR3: CASCLAGSSYEQYF
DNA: TGTGCCAGCTGTCTAGCGGGAAGCTCCTACGAGCAGTACTTC

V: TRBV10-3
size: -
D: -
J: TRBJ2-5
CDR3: CAISESARIQETQYF
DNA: TGTGCCATCAGTGAGTCGGCCCGAATACAAGAGACCCAGTACTTC

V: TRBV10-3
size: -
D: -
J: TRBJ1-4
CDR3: CAISESEGRSEKLFF
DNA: TGTGCCATCAGTGAGAGTGAGGGAAGGAGTGAAAAACTGTTTTTT

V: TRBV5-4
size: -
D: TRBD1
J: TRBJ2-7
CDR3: CASSQGQVITYEQYF
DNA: TGTGCCAGCAGCCAAGGACAGGTGATAACCTACGAGCAGTACTTC

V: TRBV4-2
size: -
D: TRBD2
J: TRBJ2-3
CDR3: CASSQAASGSLVGTDTQYF
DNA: TGTGCCAGCAGCCAGGCTGCTAGCGGGAGCCTTGTCGGAACAGATACGCAGTATTTT

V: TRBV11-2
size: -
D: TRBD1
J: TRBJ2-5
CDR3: CATTQGALETQYF
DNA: TGTGCCACCACACAGGGGGCTCTCGAGACCCAGTACTTC

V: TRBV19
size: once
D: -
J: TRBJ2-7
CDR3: CASSPTLSSYEQYF
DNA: TGTGCCAGTAGCCCCACATTATCCTCCTACGAGCAGTACTTC

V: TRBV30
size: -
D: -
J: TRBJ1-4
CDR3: CAWSVLGEKLFF
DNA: TGTGCCTGGAGTGTGCTAGGAGAAAAACTGTTTTTT

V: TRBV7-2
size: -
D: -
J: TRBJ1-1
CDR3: CASMIAGFMNTEAFF
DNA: TGTGCCAGTATGATAGCAGGGTTCATGAACACTGAAGCTTTCTTT

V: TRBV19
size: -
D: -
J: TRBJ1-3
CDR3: CASSDRPGNTIYF
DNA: TGTGCCAGTAGTGACAGGCCTGGAAACACCATATATTTT

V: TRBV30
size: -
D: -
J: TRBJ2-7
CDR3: CAWSAGLSSYEQYF
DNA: TGTGCCTGGAGTGCCGGTCTTAGCTCCTACGAGCAGTACTTC

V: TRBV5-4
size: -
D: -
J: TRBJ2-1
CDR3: CASSHSNYEQFF
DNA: TGTGCCAGCAGCCACTCAAACTATGAGCAGTTCTTC

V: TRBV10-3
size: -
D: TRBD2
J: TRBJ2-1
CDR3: CAISTSGSTQFF
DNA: TGTGCCATCAGTACCAGCGGGAGTACCCAGTTCTTC

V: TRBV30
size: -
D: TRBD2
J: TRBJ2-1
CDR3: CAWSETSGGPNEQFF
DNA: TGTGCCTGGAGTGAGACTAGCGGGGGCCCAAATGAGCAGTTCTTC

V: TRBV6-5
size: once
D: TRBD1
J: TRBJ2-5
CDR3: CASRLDRGKQETQYF
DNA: TGTGCCAGCAGGCTCGACAGGGGAAAACAAGAGACCCAGTACTTC

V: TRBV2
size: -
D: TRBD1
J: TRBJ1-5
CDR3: CASSEASGQNYQPQHF
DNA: TGTGCCAGCAGTGAAGCATCGGGACAGAACTATCAGCCCCAGCATTTT